The 9 T cell receptor beta chains reported below all come from one sample, sequenced in a study of cytomegalovirus exposure and HLA in healthy donors. Clones were read by immunoSEQ multiplex PCR, and TCRdb kept only the in-frame ones, dropping some. The sample records some 260,000 clones, 90% being singletons. Sequencing was performed on PBMCs. The origin of the receptors is a woman aged 25 to 39 in good health and CMV-seronegative.

The chain employs TRBV28 and TRBJ2-7; TRBD2 matches at 7 bases. The CDR3 is 15 amino acids. CDR1 MDHEN and CDR2 SYDVKM come from the germline V gene. V lost 7 bases, J lost 2 bases, and 11 bases stayed unmatched. For the CDR3, the DNA is TGTGCCAGCACCTTAGGGGCCAGCGGGGCCTACGAGCAGTACTTC. Translation: CASTLGASGAYEQYF.

The chain has TRBV10-3 and TRBJ1-2, with 8 bases matching TRBD1. In germline, CDR1 is ENHRY, CDR2 SYGVKD. The CDR3 spans 16 residues. The J segment lost 5 bases and the V segment lost 6 bases, leaving 14 bases of the junction unmatched. The CDR3 sequence is CAISDQDRDLGYGYTF. The CDR3 DNA reads TGTGCCATCAGCGACCAGGACAGGGACCTAGGGTATGGCTACACCTTC.

This clone was counted a single time. This chain connects TRBV28 to TRBJ1-1; 7 positions match TRBD1. With 6 bases clipped from V and 2 bases from J, the junction kept 9 bases outside the gene matches. This CDR3 region has 15 residues. In germline, CDR1 is MDHEN, CDR2 SYDVKM. The CDR3 loop reads CASSFKQGINTEAFF. CDR3 in DNA: TGTGCCAGCAGCTTTAAACAGGGGATCAACACTGAAGCTTTCTTT.

V is TRBV4-2 and J is TRBJ1-1, with TRBD1 as a possible D gene (5 bases). V was cut by 2 bases and J by 4 bases, with 8 bases left in between. Germline values: CDR1 LGHNA, CDR2 YNFKEQ. The length of the CDR3 is 13 residues. CDR3 sequence: CASSQQGATEAFF. The DNA for the CDR3 is TGTGCCAGCAGCCAACAGGGAGCCACTGAAGCTTTCTTT.

The chain employs TRBV7-9 and TRBJ2-7, with D perhaps TRBD1 or TRBD2 (6 bases each). V lost 2 bases and J 2 bases, leaving 19 bases between the germline ends. Germline-derived CDR1 and CDR2 are SEHNR and FQNEAQ (reference sequence). The CDR3 contains 17 residues. CDR3 loop: CASSLPRGWGAPYEQYF. CDR3 bases: TGTGCCAGCAGCTTACCCCGCGGTTGGGGGGCCCCCTACGAGCAGTACTTC.

The rearrangement links TRBV6-5 to TRBJ1-1; the D gene is possibly TRBD1 (6 bases). Germline CDR1 reads MNHEY; CDR2 reads SVGAGI. There are 16 residues in the CDR3. V was trimmed by 0 bases and J by 6 bases, leaving 17 bases between them. This CDR3 reads CASSYSSGGAYSEAFF. The DNA of the CDR3 is TGTGCCAGCAGTTACTCGAGCGGGGGCGCTTACTCTGAAGCTTTCTTT.

The V gene is TRBV30, the J gene TRBJ2-1; a possible D gene is TRBD2 (6 bases). Per the germline V gene, CDR1 is GTSNPN and CDR2 is SVGIG (reference sequence). Trimming shortened V by 8 bases and J by 4 bases, and 12 bases separated the two germline ends. CDR3 size: 12 residues. CDR3 in amino acids: CAGSGFYNEQFF. The CDR3 bases are TGTGCCGGAAGCGGGTTTTACAATGAGCAGTTCTTC.

V is TRBV28 and J is TRBJ2-7; the D gene is possibly TRBD2 (6 bases). The CDR3 extends over 14 amino acids. Trimming shortened V by 3 bases and J by 1 base, and 10 bases separated the two germline ends. The V gene's germline CDR1 is MDHEN and CDR2 SYDVKM. The CDR3 is CASSFRGLSYEQYF. The CDR3 nucleotides are TGTGCCAGCAGTTTTAGGGGACTTTCCTACGAGCAGTACTTC.

This clone was seen only a few times. The chain couples TRBV6-6 to TRBJ2-7, with no clear D. The CDR3 has 12 residues. The germline gives CDR1 MNHNY, CDR2 SVGAGI (reference sequence). Trimming pared 6 bases from V and 9 bases from J, leaving 15 bases between. The CDR3 bases are TGTGCCAGCAGCAACTTAGTTCTTGGGCAGTACTTC. Translated: CASSNLVLGQYF.